This T cell receptor (beta chain) was sequenced for a study of cytomegalovirus exposure and HLA in healthy donors. Of note for this clone: Its antigen is not identified.

Researchers ran the PCR with 60 Vbeta and 13 Jbeta primers. Profiling relied on immunoSEQ multiplex PCR, and the TCRdb table lists in-frame clones only, not all of them. The sample carries around 130,000 clones, 65% to 85% recorded once. Study results and caveats: The classifier was said to identify cytomegalovirus status with high specificity and sensitivity.

The CDR3 covers 15 residues. Trimming took 2 bases from V and 0 from J; bases not matched to a gene: 4. CDR1 and CDR2 (germline): LGHNA, YNFKEQ. This chain connects TRBV4-2 to TRBJ2-7, with 7 bases that match TRBD1. The sequence was obtained from a woman aged 40-49 years in good health and CMV-seropositive. Source material: PBMCs. CDR3 in amino acids: CASSQLGGSSYEQYF. The CDR3 DNA reads as TGTGCCAGCAGCCAATTAGGGGGCTCCTCCTACGAGCAGTACTTC.